This is a list of T cell receptor beta chains from one sample in a study of blood T cell repertoires in COVID-19. Using immunoSEQ multiplex PCR, the repertoire was profiled, and TCRdb retains in-frame clones only, with some absent. The repertoire holds approximately 270,000 clones, with around 85% as singletons. Sequenced input: PBMCs or T cells enriched from blood (not recorded which). These receptors were obtained from a woman aged 25 to 39 who had recovered from COVID-19. CDR3s include the opening cysteine and the closing phenylalanine or tryptophan. Each record gives: clone size, D gene, V gene, J gene, CDR3 protein, CDR3 DNA. A D gene is named only where the DNA matches it firmly. A row's size may be missing; if present it is once, few, many or a size class.

clone size: few; D gene: TRBD1; V gene: TRBV19; J gene: TRBJ1-2; CDR3 protein: CASSNRDSYGYTF; CDR3 DNA: TGTGCCAGTAGTAACCGGGACAGCTATGGCTACACCTTC
clone size: .; D gene: .; V gene: TRBV2; J gene: TRBJ1-4; CDR3 protein: CASIGVRKSEKLFF; CDR3 DNA: TGTGCCAGCATTGGAGTTAGGAAGAGTGAAAAACTGTTTTTT
clone size: .; D gene: .; V gene: TRBV9; J gene: TRBJ1-2; CDR3 protein: CASSVAQTAQSNYGYTF; CDR3 DNA: TGTGCCAGCAGCGTAGCACAGACAGCGCAATCTAACTATGGCTACACCTTC
clone size: .; D gene: .; V gene: TRBV28; J gene: TRBJ1-2; CDR3 protein: CASSPGHGYTF; CDR3 DNA: TGTGCCAGCAGTCCAGGGCATGGCTACACCTTC
clone size: .; D gene: TRBD2; V gene: TRBV13; J gene: TRBJ2-2; CDR3 protein: CASSADSGVNTGELFF; CDR3 DNA: TGTGCCAGCAGCGCCGATAGCGGGGTGAACACCGGGGAGCTGTTTTTT
clone size: .; D gene: .; V gene: TRBV24-1; J gene: TRBJ1-1; CDR3 protein: CATSEPGRAAFF; CDR3 DNA: TGTGCCACCAGTGAACCCGGGAGGGCAGCTTTCTTT
clone size: once; D gene: TRBD1; V gene: TRBV4-1; J gene: TRBJ1-3; CDR3 protein: CASSQGDRAISGNTIYF; CDR3 DNA: TGCGCCAGCAGCCAAGGCGACAGGGCCATCTCTGGAAACACCATATATTTT
clone size: .; D gene: .; V gene: TRBV28; J gene: TRBJ1-4; CDR3 protein: CASSRLLRNEKLFF; CDR3 DNA: TGTGCCAGCAGTAGACTGCTAAGAAATGAAAAACTGTTTTTT
clone size: .; D gene: .; V gene: TRBV6-1; J gene: TRBJ1-1; CDR3 protein: CASSELITKAFF; CDR3 DNA: TGTGCCAGCAGTGAGCTAATCACTAAAGCTTTCTTT
clone size: .; D gene: .; V gene: TRBV2; J gene: TRBJ2-1; CDR3 protein: CASSEGAHRSSYNEQFF; CDR3 DNA: TGTGCCAGCAGTGAAGGGGCGCACAGGAGCTCCTACAATGAGCAGTTCTTC
clone size: .; D gene: .; V gene: TRBV7-9; J gene: TRBJ1-4; CDR3 protein: CASSYPRGEKLFF; CDR3 DNA: TGTGCCAGCAGTTACCCGCGGGGTGAAAAACTGTTTTTT
clone size: .; D gene: TRBD2; V gene: TRBV29-1; J gene: TRBJ2-7; CDR3 protein: CSVGVTSGPYEQYF; CDR3 DNA: TGCAGCGTTGGCGTAACTAGCGGGCCCTACGAGCAGTACTTC
clone size: .; D gene: .; V gene: TRBV6-5; J gene: TRBJ2-7; CDR3 protein: CASRKVGREREQYF; CDR3 DNA: TGTGCCAGCAGAAAGGTCGGGCGGGAAAGGGAGCAGTACTTC
clone size: .; D gene: TRBD2; V gene: TRBV7-6; J gene: TRBJ2-7; CDR3 protein: CASSSGGFQYF; CDR3 DNA: TGTGCCAGCAGCTCCGGGGGGTTTCAGTACTTC
clone size: .; D gene: .; V gene: TRBV5-4; J gene: TRBJ2-5; CDR3 protein: CASSLVGPQETQYF; CDR3 DNA: TGTGCCAGCAGCTTGGTGGGCCCACAAGAGACCCAGTACTTC
clone size: few; D gene: TRBD1; V gene: TRBV30; J gene: TRBJ1-4; CDR3 protein: CAWSLTGLTGNEKLFF; CDR3 DNA: TGTGCCTGGAGCTTGACAGGGCTTACAGGAAATGAAAAACTGTTTTTT
clone size: .; D gene: TRBD1; V gene: TRBV6-2/TRBV6-3; J gene: TRBJ1-5; CDR3 protein: CASSYSKGQGGYSNQPQHF; CDR3 DNA: TGTGCCAGCAGTTACTCGAAGGGACAGGGAGGGTATAGCAATCAGCCCCAGCATTTT
clone size: few; D gene: TRBD1; V gene: TRBV19; J gene: TRBJ2-6; CDR3 protein: CASSTGTDYSGANVLTF; CDR3 DNA: TGTGCCAGTAGTACCGGGACAGATTACTCTGGGGCCAACGTCCTGACTTTC
clone size: .; D gene: .; V gene: TRBV7-9; J gene: TRBJ1-4; CDR3 protein: CASSLAGGEKLFF; CDR3 DNA: TGTGCCAGCAGCTTAGCGGGAGGTGAAAAACTGTTTTTT
clone size: .; D gene: .; V gene: TRBV5-6; J gene: TRBJ1-1; CDR3 protein: CASSLGWREGTEAFF; CDR3 DNA: TGTGCCAGCAGCCTTGGGTGGAGGGAAGGCACTGAAGCTTTCTTT
clone size: few; D gene: .; V gene: TRBV7-9; J gene: TRBJ1-2; CDR3 protein: CASSLGPQSNYGYTF; CDR3 DNA: TGTGCCAGCAGCCTAGGTCCCCAATCTAACTATGGCTACACCTTC
clone size: .; D gene: .; V gene: TRBV19; J gene: TRBJ1-5; CDR3 protein: CASSKGKTDFQPQHF; CDR3 DNA: TGTGCCAGTAGTAAGGGGAAGACCGATTTTCAGCCCCAGCATTTT
clone size: .; D gene: TRBD2; V gene: TRBV5-1; J gene: TRBJ2-3; CDR3 protein: CASSRGLAGGQTDTQYF; CDR3 DNA: TGCGCCAGCAGCCGGGGACTAGCGGGAGGGCAGACAGATACGCAGTATTTT
clone size: .; D gene: TRBD2; V gene: TRBV5-1; J gene: TRBJ2-3; CDR3 protein: CASSLASLAGTDTQYF; CDR3 DNA: TGCGCCAGCAGCTTGGCTTCCCTAGCGGGGACAGATACGCAGTATTTT
clone size: .; D gene: TRBD2; V gene: TRBV19; J gene: TRBJ2-7; CDR3 protein: CASSINGGISYEQYF; CDR3 DNA: TGTGCCAGTAGTATTAACGGGGGGATCTCCTACGAGCAGTACTTC
clone size: .; D gene: TRBD1; V gene: TRBV2; J gene: TRBJ1-5; CDR3 protein: CASRVTGSSNQPQHF; CDR3 DNA: TGTGCCAGCAGGGTGACAGGGAGCAGCAATCAGCCCCAGCATTTT
clone size: .; D gene: TRBD1; V gene: TRBV2; J gene: TRBJ1-2; CDR3 protein: CASSTLGQGAGGYTF; CDR3 DNA: TGTGCCAGCAGTACGCTCGGACAGGGGGCTGGTGGCTACACCTTC
clone size: .; D gene: .; V gene: TRBV27; J gene: TRBJ1-5; CDR3 protein: CASSINSNQPQHF; CDR3 DNA: TGTGCCAGCAGTATAAATAGCAATCAGCCCCAGCATTTT